Listed below are T cell receptor beta chains from one sample, sequenced in a study of T cell repertoires in cytomegalovirus infection. TCRdb redid the calling of the reads with MiXCR, one entry per CDR3 protein. This sample has around 240,000 distinct CDR3 sequences; approximately 22% occur once, and the top ten carry roughly 18%. The specimen was CD8+ T cells from PBMCs. Receptors were obtained from a human donor in good health (CMV status not recorded). Some clones in this sample may be carry-over from other donors' samples. The CDR3 runs from the conserved cysteine through the conserved F or W. A D gene is named only where the DNA matches it firmly. Size is stated for part of the rows, as once, few or many counts, or as a class when the clone is expanded.

TRBJ1-5 few - TRBV12-3/TRBV12-4 TGTGCCAGCGGACCACAGGGCCTTCAGCCCCAGCATTTT CASGPQGLQPQHF
TRBJ2-7 - - TRBV9 TGTGCCAGCAGCCCGGGACATTCCTTGAGTCGGGACGAGCAGTACTTC CASSPGHSLSRDEQYF
TRBJ2-7 once - TRBV7-6 TGTGCCAGCAGCCCCGTTCACAGGGACGAGCAGTACTTC CASSPVHRDEQYF
TRBJ2-5 many TRBD2 TRBV7-2 TGTGCCAGCAGCTTAAACGTCCGGCTAGCGGGGGTCCAAGAGACCCAGTACTTC CASSLNVRLAGVQETQYF
TRBJ2-1 - TRBD2 TRBV30 TGTGCCTGGACTAGGGGACTAGCGGGTTACTACAATGAGCAGTTCTTC CAWTRGLAGYYNEQFF
TRBJ2-1 many TRBD1 TRBV7-9 TGTGCCAGCAGCTTAGCCCAGGGACAGGGCATCGATGAGCAGTTCTTC CASSLAQGQGIDEQFF
TRBJ1-1 few - TRBV29-1 TGCAGCGTTAAAGATATGAACACTGAAGCTTTCTTT CSVKDMNTEAFF
TRBJ2-3 many - TRBV7-8 TGTGCCAGCAGCTTGGTGGCGGGCCGGGGTGGAGCAGATACGCAGTATTTT CASSLVAGRGGADTQYF
TRBJ1-5 once - TRBV4-1 TGCGCCAGCAGCCAAGATTCCGGGGTTTATCAGCCCCAGCATTTT CASSQDSGVYQPQHF
TRBJ2-1 many - TRBV7-2 TGTGCCAGCAGCTTGGTAGGCAGCTCCTACAATGAGCAGTTCTTC CASSLVGSSYNEQFF
TRBJ1-2 few TRBD1 TRBV20-1 TGCAGTGCTCCTCCGGGGACAGGGCACGATACTAACTATGGCTACACCTTC CSAPPGTGHDTNYGYTF
TRBJ1-6 many TRBD1 TRBV7-2 TGTGCCAGCAGCTTAGGACAGGGGTATCGATCACCCCTCCACTTT CASSLGQGYRSPLHF
TRBJ2-7 few - TRBV7-2 TGTGCCAGCAGCTCGACAGAAGCCTACGAGCAGTACTTC CASSSTEAYEQYF
TRBJ2-7 - TRBD2 TRBV2 TGTGCCAGCAGTCTGACTAGCGTACTCTCCTACGAGCAGTACTTC CASSLTSVLSYEQYF
TRBJ2-7 few TRBD2 TRBV7-2 TGTGCCAGCAGCTTAGTCCAGGGAGGGGACGAGCAGTACTTC CASSLVQGGDEQYF
TRBJ2-1 - - TRBV7-8 TGTGCCAGCAGCTTAGAACTAGAGTCATACAATGAGCAGTTCTTC CASSLELESYNEQFF
TRBJ1-1 - - TRBV4-1 TGCGCCAGCAGCCAGTCCAAAGGCACTGAAGCTTTCTTT CASSQSKGTEAFF
TRBJ2-2 many - TRBV6-1 TGTGCCAGCAGTGAAGAGGGCCAAAACCAGGCCGGGGAGCTGTTTTTT CASSEEGQNQAGELFF
TRBJ1-3 few - TRBV14 TGTGCCAGCAGCCAAGAAGTCTACTACTCTGGAAACACCATATATTTT CASSQEVYYSGNTIYF
TRBJ1-2 - TRBD1 TRBV6-5 TGTGCCAGCAGTTACTCGACCCAGGGGGCGAACTATGGCTACACCTTC CASSYSTQGANYGYTF
TRBJ2-7 - - TRBV20-1 TGCAGTGCACGGGGGTCCGGATACTCCTACGAGCAGTACTTC CSARGSGYSYEQYF
TRBJ2-1 - - TRBV20-1 TGCAGTGCTAGGGGGTACGGGGAGATTGCCAATGAGCAGTTCTTC CSARGYGEIANEQFF
TRBJ2-1 - - TRBV19 TGTGCCAGTAGTCCTTCCGGGTTCGAGCAGTTCTTC CASSPSGFEQFF
TRBJ2-2 few - TRBV27 TGTGCCAGCAGTTTGTTGTACGGGGAGCTGTTTTTT CASSLLYGELFF
TRBJ2-7 few TRBD1 TRBV7-6 TGTGCCAGCAGCTTAGCCCCGGGACAGCCTCCCTACGAGCAGTACTTC CASSLAPGQPPYEQYF
TRBJ2-3 few TRBD2 TRBV7-9 TGTGCCAGCAGCTTACTAGCGGGGGGACCCACAGATACGCAGTATTTT CASSLLAGGPTDTQYF
TRBJ2-1 - - TRBV2 TGTGCCGCCAAAACCGGGACTGACTACAATGAGCAGTTCTTC CAAKTGTDYNEQFF
TRBJ1-1 few TRBD1 TRBV20-1 TGCAGTGCAGGACAGGGGTCGAACACTGAAGCTTTCTTT CSAGQGSNTEAFF
TRBJ2-7 few - TRBV6-6 TGTGCCAGCAGTTTTTTCCGGGCCCGGAGTTCCTACGAGCAGTACTTC CASSFFRARSSYEQYF
TRBJ2-7 - - TRBV20-1 TGCAGTGCTAGAGCGCCGGACAGTTTTTCCTACGAGCAGTACTTC CSARAPDSFSYEQYF
TRBJ1-1 few - TRBV7-6 TGTGCCAGCAGCTTAGGGTGGGCCATGAACACTGAAGCTTTCTTT CASSLGWAMNTEAFF